The T cell receptor (beta chain) under discussion was sequenced for a study of blood T cell dynamics during melanoma immunotherapy. Using immunoSEQ multiplex PCR, the repertoire was profiled, and TCRdb retains in-frame clones only, with some absent. The data contain approximately 11,000 clones, approximately 84% of them singletons. Points from the study as a whole: The study could not tell melanoma-specific clones from general immune activation.

As for time point: pre-treatment baseline. Sampling occurred pretreatment (T0) and at week 3 (W3), after cycle one of checkpoint blockade. In regard to this clone: Its antigen is currently unknown.

Germline V gives CDR1 SNHLY, CDR2 FYNNEI. CDR3 size: 17 residues. V lost 0 bases and J 12 bases, leaving 23 bases between the germline ends. The TCR was taken from a human donor with melanoma. The sample was blood, taken from a patient treated with checkpoint blockade. This sequence joins TRBV2 and TRBJ1-4; D gene ambiguous. CDR3 coding DNA: TGTGCCAGCAGTGAAGCTTCCTATGCGGGCCCAGAGGCGGAACTGTTTTTT. The encoded protein is CASSEASYAGPEAELFF.